These 15 T cell receptor beta chains originate from one sample sequenced in a study of control samples from healthy donors and cancer patients. Clones were sequenced by immunoSEQ multiplex PCR, and TCRdb holds only the in-frame ones, with some missing. In the table there are about 190,000 clones, about 90% of which are singletons. Sequencing input: blood. The origin of the receptors is a man aged 25 to 40 in good health.

This clone was observed a single time. The chain recombines TRBV7-9 with TRBJ2-3; 7 nucleotides line up with TRBD1. Trimming removed 4 bases from V and 4 bases from J; junction bases left unmatched: 5. CDR1 is SEHNR, CDR2 FQNEAQ, per germline (reference sequence). This CDR3 has 14 amino acids. CDR3 sequence (DNA): TGTGCCAGCAGCTCCAGACAGGGACCAGATACGCAGTATTTT. Protein product: CASSSRQGPDTQYF.

The genes are TRBV12-3 or TRBV12-4 and TRBJ1-5; D is possibly TRBD1 (6 bases). This CDR3 is 13 amino acids long. Trimming took off 6 bases at V and 7 bases at J, with 13 bases between the two ends. This chain's CDR3 is CASSEGGGQPQHF. The CDR3 region has the DNA TGTGCCAGCAGCGAGGGAGGGGGGCAGCCCCAGCATTTT.

The rearrangement links TRBV15 to TRBJ2-2; 8 nucleotides line up with TRBD1. The length of the CDR3 is 14 residues. The V segment lost 4 bases and the J segment 7 bases; nucleotides outside the gene matches: 5. Germline V gives CDR1 LNHNV, CDR2 YYDKDF (reference sequence). The CDR3 coding sequence is TGTGCCACCAGCAACGACAGGGGAATCGGGGAGCTGTTTTTT. This translates into CATSNDRGIGELFF.

This clone was detected once. The V call is TRBV3-1 (or the pseudogene TRBV3-2), the J call TRBJ2-1; TRBD2 matches at 12 bases. Germline values: CDR1 LGHDT, CDR2 YNNKEL (reference sequence). Trimming removed 2 bases from V and 5 bases from J; junction bases left unmatched: 4. The CDR3 spans 16 residues. CDR3 DNA sequence: TGTGCCAGCAGCCAACACCTAGCGGGGGGGGACAATGAGCAGTTCTTC. It codes for CASSQHLAGGDNEQFF.

The chain uses TRBV5-4 and TRBJ1-3; D unresolved. There are 16 residues in the CDR3. V lost 3 bases, J lost 0 bases, and 13 bases lay in between. The germline V gene has CDR1 SGHNT and CDR2 YYREEE (reference sequence). Here the CDR3 DNA reads TGTGCCAGCAGCTCTTCTCGGCTTCGCTCTGGAAACACCATATATTTT. Amino acids: CASSSSRLRSGNTIYF.

The J gene is TRBJ1-6, the V gene TRBV18; D is undetermined. Trimming left V 2 bases short and J 8 bases short, with 10 bases between. The germline CDR1 and CDR2 sequences are KGHSH and LQKENI. The CDR3 length is 14 residues. CDR3 DNA sequence: TGTGCCAGCTCACCAGGGCAAGGCTATTCACCCCTCCACTTT. Amino acid sequence: CASSPGQGYSPLHF.

The chain carries TRBV7-9 and TRBJ2-7; unclear D gene. The CDR3 is 13 amino acids. V lost 0 bases, J lost 1 base, and 4 bases lay in between. Germline CDR1 and CDR2: SEHNR and FQNEAQ (reference sequence). DNA of the CDR3: TGTGCCAGCAGCTTAGCTGGATCCTACGAGCAGTACTTC. Its translation: CASSLAGSYEQYF.

The V and J genes are TRBV25-1 and TRBJ1-2, with 8 bases lining up with TRBD1. CDR1 is MGHDK and CDR2 is SYGVNS in the germline V gene. The CDR3 consists of 15 residues. J was trimmed by 3 bases and V by 5 bases; bases with no gene match: 8. The CDR3 protein is CASSHRQGRHYGYTF. CDR3 bases: TGTGCCAGCAGTCATCGACAGGGGCGACACTATGGCTACACCTTC.

This clone showed up just once. This rearrangement joins TRBV7-9 to TRBJ2-3, with D maybe TRBD1 (6 bases). Trimming removed 2 bases from V and 6 bases from J, with 15 bases in between. CDR1 is SEHNR and CDR2 is FQNEAQ in the germline V gene (reference sequence). The CDR3 loop spans 15 amino acids. The CDR3 sequence is CASSLSSWGLDTQYF. Written as DNA, the CDR3 is TGTGCCAGCAGCTTATCCTCCTGGGGGCTTGATACGCAGTATTTT. Based on the CDR3 plus reference TRBV7-9 and TRBJ2-3, the full variable domain is DTGVSQNPRHKITKRGQNVTFRCDPISEHNRLYWYRQTLGQGPEFLTYFQNEAQLEKSRLLSDRFSAERPKGSFSTLEIQRTEQGDSAMYLCASSLSSWGLDTQYFGPGTRLTVL.

The rearrangement uses TRBV5-5 and TRBJ2-3; 8 bases fit TRBD2. Per the germline V gene, CDR1 is SGHKS and CDR2 is YYEKEE (reference sequence). There are 18 residues in the CDR3. Losses at the gene ends were 1 base for V and 1 base for J; bases not matched to a gene: 11. The CDR3 loop is CASSLKGMYSGGTDTQYF. The DNA of the CDR3 is TGTGCCAGCAGCTTGAAAGGGATGTATAGCGGGGGCACAGATACGCAGTATTTT.

This chain joins TRBV7-3 and TRBJ1-2; D is unclear. Germline CDR1 is SGHTA and CDR2 is FQGTGA. V was clipped by 4 bases and J by 6 bases, with 15 bases between them. This CDR3 comprises 14 residues. The CDR3 is CASSSPPSINGYTF. CDR3 DNA: TGTGCCAGCAGCTCACCCCCCTCGATTAATGGCTACACCTTC.

The chain recombines TRBV5-5 with TRBJ2-1; D may be TRBD1 or TRBD2 (6 bases each). Germline-derived CDR1 and CDR2 are SGHKS and YYEKEE (reference sequence). The germline V and J ends were trimmed by 6 bases and 0 bases, with 16 bases remaining between them. The CDR3 totals 16 residues. The DNA for the CDR3 is TGTGCCAGCACCTTAGGGGGGCCAAGCTCCTACAATGAGCAGTTCTTC. Protein product: CASTLGGPSSYNEQFF.

V is TRBV5-1 and J is TRBJ1-1; 8 bases agree with TRBD1. The J segment lost 6 bases and the V segment lost 0 bases, leaving 4 bases of the junction unmatched. The CDR3 spans 14 residues. Per the germline V gene, CDR1 is SGHRS and CDR2 is YFSETQ. The CDR3: CASSLADRGAEAFF. DNA of the CDR3: TGCGCCAGCAGCTTGGCCGACAGGGGAGCTGAAGCTTTCTTT. Drawing the rest from reference TRBV5-1 and TRBJ1-1, the complete variable domain is KAGVTQTPRYLIKTRGQQVTLSCSPISGHRSVSWYQQTPGQGLQFLFEYFSETQRNKGNFPGRFSGRQFSNSRSEMNVSTLELGDSALYLCASSLADRGAEAFFGQGTRLTVV.

The chain joins TRBV3-1 (or the pseudogene TRBV3-2) to TRBJ2-2, with 8 bases lining up with TRBD1. The CDR3 is made up of 15 amino acids. V shed 2 bases and J 7 bases; nucleotides not matched to a gene: 6. Germline CDR1 LGHDT, CDR2 YNNKEL (reference sequence). The CDR3 DNA is TGTGCCAGCAGCCAAACCCGGACAGGGCACGGGGAGCTGTTTTTT. As protein: CASSQTRTGHGELFF.

The J gene is TRBJ1-2, the V gene TRBV27; 8 nucleotides line up with TRBD1. CDR1 and CDR2 from the germline V gene are MNHEY and SMNVEV (reference sequence). V lost 5 bases to trimming and J lost 8 bases; unmatched junction nucleotides: 7. The CDR3 is made up of 13 amino acids. The CDR3 DNA reads as TGTGCCAGCAGTGTAACCCAGGGGGCGGGCTACACCTTC. Its translation is CASSVTQGAGYTF.